These 3 T cell receptor beta chains originate from one sample sequenced in a study of T cell changes during pregnancy in multiple sclerosis. This table comes from immunoSEQ multiplex PCR, and its TCRdb copy is limited to in-frame clones, with some not included. The data hold some 46,000 clones, with about 92% observed a single time. The specimen sequenced was peripheral blood. The receptor set was obtained from a female donor with multiple sclerosis, enrolled in a pregnancy study.

The V and J genes are TRBV7-9 and TRBJ1-4; perhaps TRBD1 as D (5 bases). This CDR3 comprises 16 residues. V dropped 1 base and J dropped 7 bases, with 16 bases sitting between them. Germline lookup yields CDR1 SEHNR and CDR2 FQNEAQ (reference sequence). The CDR3 sequence is CASSLDLRGKGEKLFF. DNA for the CDR3: TGTGCCAGCAGCTTAGATTTGAGGGGAAAGGGTGAAAAACTGTTTTTT.

The gene calls are TRBV7-2 and TRBJ1-1; maybe TRBD1 (5 bases). Trimming took off 4 bases at V and 7 bases at J, with 10 bases between the two ends. Germline lookup yields CDR1 SGHTA and CDR2 FQGNSA. The CDR3 has 12 residues. The CDR3 sequence: CASSWDVYEAFF. The DNA of the CDR3 is TGTGCCAGCAGCTGGGACGTGTATGAAGCTTTCTTT.

The chain recombines TRBV19 with TRBJ2-7, with TRBD2 identical over 13 bases. The V segment lost 4 bases and the J segment 6 bases; nucleotides outside the gene matches: 3. The CDR3 spans 14 residues. Per germline, CDR1 LNHDA and CDR2 SQIVND (reference sequence). CDR3 in amino acids: CASSRTSGRFEQYF. In DNA, the CDR3 is TGTGCCAGTAGTAGGACTAGCGGGAGATTCGAGCAGTACTTC.